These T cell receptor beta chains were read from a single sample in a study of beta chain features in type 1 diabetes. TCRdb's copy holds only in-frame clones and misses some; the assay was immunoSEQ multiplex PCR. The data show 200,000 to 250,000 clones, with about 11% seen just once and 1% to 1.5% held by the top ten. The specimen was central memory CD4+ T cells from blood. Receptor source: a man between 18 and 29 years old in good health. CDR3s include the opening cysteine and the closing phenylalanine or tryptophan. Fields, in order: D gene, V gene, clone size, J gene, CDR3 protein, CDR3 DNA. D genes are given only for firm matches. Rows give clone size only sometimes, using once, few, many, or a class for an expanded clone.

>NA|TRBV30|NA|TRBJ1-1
CAWSVLRAEAFF
TGTGCCTGGAGTGTACTTAGGGCTGAAGCTTTCTTT
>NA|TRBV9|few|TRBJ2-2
CASSVAFQRANTGELFF
TGTGCCAGCAGCGTAGCGTTCCAGCGCGCGAACACCGGGGAGCTGTTTTTT
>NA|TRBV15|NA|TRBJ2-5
CATSRDLWETQYF
TGTGCCACCAGCAGAGATCTGTGGGAGACCCAGTACTTC
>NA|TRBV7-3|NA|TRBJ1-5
CASSLTGSSNQPQHF
TGTGCCAGCAGCTTAACGGGCAGCTCCAATCAGCCCCAGCATTTT
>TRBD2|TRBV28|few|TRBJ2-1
CASTVLAGGLGEQFF
TGTGCCAGCACCGTACTAGCGGGAGGACTCGGTGAGCAGTTCTTC
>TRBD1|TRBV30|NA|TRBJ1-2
CASNRDRGNYGYTF
TGTGCCAGCAACAGGGACAGGGGGAACTATGGCTACACCTTC
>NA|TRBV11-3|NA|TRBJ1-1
CASSPGGRNTEAFF
TGTGCCAGCAGCCCGGGGGGTCGGAACACTGAAGCTTTCTTT
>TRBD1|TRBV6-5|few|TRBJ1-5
CASGGGTDYQPQHF
TGTGCCAGCGGGGGAGGGACAGACTATCAGCCCCAGCATTTT
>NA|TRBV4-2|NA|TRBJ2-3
CASSQEIDTQYF
TGTGCCAGCAGCCAAGAAATAGATACGCAGTATTTT
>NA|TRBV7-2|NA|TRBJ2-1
CATTAGVANEQFF
TGTGCCACCACCGCCGGGGTCGCCAATGAGCAGTTCTTC
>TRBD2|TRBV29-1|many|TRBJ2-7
CSVLGLAGTYEQYF
TGCAGCGTTCTCGGTCTAGCGGGAACCTACGAGCAGTACTTC
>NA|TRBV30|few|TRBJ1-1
CAWIQSEAFF
TGTGCCTGGATACAGAGTGAAGCTTTCTTT
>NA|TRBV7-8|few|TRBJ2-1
CASSFGWDEQFF
TGTGCCAGCAGCTTTGGCTGGGATGAGCAGTTCTTC
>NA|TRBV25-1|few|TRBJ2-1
CASSAETGEASYNEQFF
TGTGCCAGCAGTGCCGAGACGGGGGAGGCTTCCTACAATGAGCAGTTCTTC
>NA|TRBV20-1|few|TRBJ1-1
CSVKGLGGAFF
TGCAGTGTTAAGGGCTTAGGAGGAGCTTTCTTT
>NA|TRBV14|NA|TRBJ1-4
CASSLTGLRNEKLFF
TGTGCCAGCAGTTTAACGGGCCTCCGGAACGAAAAACTGTTTTTT
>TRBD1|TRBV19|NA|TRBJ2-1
CASTPSGGHNEQFF
TGTGCCAGTACCCCGTCAGGGGGTCACAATGAGCAGTTCTTC
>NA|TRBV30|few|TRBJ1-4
CAWSVRGWVEKLFF
TGTGCCTGGAGTGTACGGGGGTGGGTCGAAAAACTGTTTTTT
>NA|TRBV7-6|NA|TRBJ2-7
CASSLVQGKTYEQYF
TGTGCCAGCAGCTTGGTGCAGGGAAAGACCTACGAGCAGTACTTC
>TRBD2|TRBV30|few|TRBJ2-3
CAWSDRAGGPTHYF
TGTGCCTGGAGTGACCGAGCGGGAGGGCCTACCCATTATTTT
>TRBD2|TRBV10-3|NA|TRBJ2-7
CAISESGREGRGYEQYF
TGTGCCATCAGTGAGTCTGGCCGGGAGGGCCGGGGTTACGAGCAGTACTTC
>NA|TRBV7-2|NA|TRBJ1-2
CASSLRGIDYGYTF
TGTGCCAGCAGCTTAAGGGGAATCGACTATGGCTACACCTTC
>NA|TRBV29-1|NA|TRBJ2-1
CSGGQVEYYNEQFF
TGCAGCGGGGGGCAGGTCGAGTACTACAATGAGCAGTTCTTC
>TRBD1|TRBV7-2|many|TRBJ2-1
CASSWTGVNEQFF
TGTGCCAGCAGCTGGACAGGGGTCAATGAGCAGTTCTTC
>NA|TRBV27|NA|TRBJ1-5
CASREQRYSNQPQHF
TGTGCCAGCAGGGAGCAGAGATATAGCAATCAGCCCCAGCATTTT
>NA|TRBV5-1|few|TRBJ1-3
CASSSATGSGNTIYF
TGCGCCAGCAGCTCGGCGACAGGCTCTGGAAACACCATATATTTT